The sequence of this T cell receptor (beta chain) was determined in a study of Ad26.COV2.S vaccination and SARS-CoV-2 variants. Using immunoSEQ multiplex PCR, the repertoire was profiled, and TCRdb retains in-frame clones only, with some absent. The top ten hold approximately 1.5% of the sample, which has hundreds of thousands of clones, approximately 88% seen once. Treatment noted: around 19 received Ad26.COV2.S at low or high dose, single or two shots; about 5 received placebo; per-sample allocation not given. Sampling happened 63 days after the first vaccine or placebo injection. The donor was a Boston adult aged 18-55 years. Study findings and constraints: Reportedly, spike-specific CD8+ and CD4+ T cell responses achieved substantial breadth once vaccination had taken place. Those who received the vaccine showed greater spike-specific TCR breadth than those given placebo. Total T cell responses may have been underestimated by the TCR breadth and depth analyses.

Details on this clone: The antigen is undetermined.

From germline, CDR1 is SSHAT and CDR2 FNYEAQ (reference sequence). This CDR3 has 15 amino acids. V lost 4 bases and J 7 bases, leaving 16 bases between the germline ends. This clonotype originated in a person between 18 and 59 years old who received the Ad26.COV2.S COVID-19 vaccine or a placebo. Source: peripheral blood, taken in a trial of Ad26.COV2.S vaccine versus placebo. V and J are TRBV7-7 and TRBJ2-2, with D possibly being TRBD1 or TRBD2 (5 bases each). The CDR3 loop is CASSSSQGRGGELFF. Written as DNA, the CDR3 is TGTGCCAGCAGCTCTAGCCAGGGTCGGGGCGGGGAGCTGTTTTTT.